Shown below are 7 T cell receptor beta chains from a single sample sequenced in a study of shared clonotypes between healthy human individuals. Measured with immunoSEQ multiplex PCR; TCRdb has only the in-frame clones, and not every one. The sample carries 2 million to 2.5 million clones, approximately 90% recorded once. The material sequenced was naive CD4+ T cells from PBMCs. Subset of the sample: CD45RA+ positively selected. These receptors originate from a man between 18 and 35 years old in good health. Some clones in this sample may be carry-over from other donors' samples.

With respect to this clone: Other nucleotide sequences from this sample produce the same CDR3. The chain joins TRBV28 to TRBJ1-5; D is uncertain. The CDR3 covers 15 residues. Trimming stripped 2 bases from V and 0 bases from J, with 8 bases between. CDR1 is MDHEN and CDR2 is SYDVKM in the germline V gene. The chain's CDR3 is CASSLRQYSNQPQHF. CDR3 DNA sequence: TGTGCCAGCAGTTTAAGGCAGTATAGCAATCAGCCCCAGCATTTT.

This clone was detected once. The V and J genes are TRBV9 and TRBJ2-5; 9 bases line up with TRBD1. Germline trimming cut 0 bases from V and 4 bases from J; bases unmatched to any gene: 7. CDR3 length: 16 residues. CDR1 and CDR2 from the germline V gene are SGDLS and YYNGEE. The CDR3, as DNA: TGTGCCAGCAGCGTAGGTATACAGGGGGCTTCAGAGACCCAGTACTTC. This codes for CASSVGIQGASETQYF. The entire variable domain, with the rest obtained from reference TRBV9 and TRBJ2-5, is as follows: DSGVTQTPKHLITATGQRVTLRCSPRSGDLSVYWYQQSLDQGLQFLIQYYNGEERAKGNILERFSAQQFPDLHSELNLSSLELGDSALYFCASSVGIQGASETQYFGPGTRLLVL.

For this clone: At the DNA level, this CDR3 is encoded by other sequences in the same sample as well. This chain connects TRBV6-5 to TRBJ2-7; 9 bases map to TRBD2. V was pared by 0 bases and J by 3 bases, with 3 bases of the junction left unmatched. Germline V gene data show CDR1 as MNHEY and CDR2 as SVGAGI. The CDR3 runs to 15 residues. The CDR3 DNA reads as TGTGCCAGCAGTTACTCGAGCGGGGGGCTCTACGAGCAGTACTTC. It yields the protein CASSYSSGGLYEQYF.

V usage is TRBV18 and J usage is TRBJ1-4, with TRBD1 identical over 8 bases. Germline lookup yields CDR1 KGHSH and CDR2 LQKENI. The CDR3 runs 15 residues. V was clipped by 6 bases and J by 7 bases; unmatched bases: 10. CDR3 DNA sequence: TGTGCCAGCTCCCCCGGACAGGGAGGTACTGAAAAACTGTTTTTT. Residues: CASSPGQGGTEKLFF.

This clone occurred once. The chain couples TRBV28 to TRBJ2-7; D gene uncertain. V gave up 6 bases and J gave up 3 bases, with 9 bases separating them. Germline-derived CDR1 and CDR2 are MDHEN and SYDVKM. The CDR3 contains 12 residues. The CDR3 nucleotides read TGTGCCAGCAGCCCCCGGAACTACGAGCAGTACTTC. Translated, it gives CASSPRNYEQYF.

In DNA form, the CDR3 reads TGTGCCAGTAGATCCTTCTCAGGAAACACCATATATTTT. It codes for CASRSFSGNTIYF. This sequence joins TRBV19 and TRBJ1-3, with D unclear. The germline CDR1 and CDR2 sequences are LNHDA and SQIVND (reference sequence). The ends were cut back, 6 bases at V and 4 bases at J, with 10 bases in the middle. The CDR3 consists of 13 residues. Drawing the rest from reference TRBV19 and TRBJ1-3, the complete variable domain is DGGITQSPKYLFRKEGQNVTLSCEQNLNHDAMYWYRQDPGQGLRLIYYSQIVNDFQKGDIAEGYSVSREKKESFPLTVTSAQKNPTAFYLCASRSFSGNTIYFGEGSWLTVV.

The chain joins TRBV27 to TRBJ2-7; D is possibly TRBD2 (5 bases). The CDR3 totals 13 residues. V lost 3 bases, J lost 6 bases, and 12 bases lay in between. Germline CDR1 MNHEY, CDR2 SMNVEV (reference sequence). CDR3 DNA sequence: TGTGCCAGCAGTTTGCGGGCGCTGGGCGAGCAGTACTTC. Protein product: CASSLRALGEQYF.